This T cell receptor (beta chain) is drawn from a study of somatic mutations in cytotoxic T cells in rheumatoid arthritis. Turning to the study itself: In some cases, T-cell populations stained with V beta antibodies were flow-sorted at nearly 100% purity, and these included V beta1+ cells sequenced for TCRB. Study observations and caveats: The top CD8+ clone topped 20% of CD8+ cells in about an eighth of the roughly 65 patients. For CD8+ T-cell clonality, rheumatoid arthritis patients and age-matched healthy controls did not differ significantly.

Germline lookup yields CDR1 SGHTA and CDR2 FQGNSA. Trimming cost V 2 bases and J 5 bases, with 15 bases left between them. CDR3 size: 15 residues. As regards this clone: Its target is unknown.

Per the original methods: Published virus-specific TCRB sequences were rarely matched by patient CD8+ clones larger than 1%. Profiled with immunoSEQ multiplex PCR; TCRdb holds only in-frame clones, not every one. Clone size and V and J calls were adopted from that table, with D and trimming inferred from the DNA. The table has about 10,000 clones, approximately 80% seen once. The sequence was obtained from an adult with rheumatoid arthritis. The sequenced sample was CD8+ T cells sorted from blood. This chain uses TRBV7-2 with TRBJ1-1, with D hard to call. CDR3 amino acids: CASSLFGIGFTEAFF. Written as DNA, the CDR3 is TGTGCCAGCAGCTTATTTGGTATCGGGTTTACTGAAGCTTTCTTT.